This T cell receptor (beta chain) was profiled in a study of T cell responses to AZD1222 COVID-19 vaccine. Note on this clone: Antigen: not known.

General study results and limits: Among spike-specific TCRs, nearly half reportedly target unmutated variant regions. Only six or seven AZD1222 recipients were seropositive at baseline.

The germline gives CDR1 SEHNR, CDR2 FQNEAQ (reference sequence). The CDR3 extends over 17 amino acids. V dropped 1 base and J dropped 1 base, with 13 bases sitting between them. Sequenced by immunoSEQ multiplex PCR; TCRdb stores in-frame clones only, minus some. This sample yields about 180,000 clones, of which approximately 90% are seen a single time; roughly 25% belongs to the top ten. The V and J genes are TRBV7-9 and TRBJ2-2, with D tentatively TRBD2 (7 bases). The starting material was peripheral blood, obtained 28 days after the second AZD1222 dose. The TCR was taken from an adult who received the AZD1222 COVID-19 vaccine. Written as DNA, the CDR3 is TGTGCCAGCAGCTTAGAAGGCGGGGGCTGGAACACCGGGGAGCTGTTTTTT. It is translated as CASSLEGGGWNTGELFF.